The 15 T cell receptor beta chains in this list originate from one sample, sequenced in a study of T-cell memory formation after mild COVID-19. TCRdb reprocessed the 5' RACE reads with MiXCR, giving one entry per CDR3 protein. The repertoire has under 300,000 distinct CDR3 sequences, about 17% of them found once; the top ten carry roughly 3.6%. Material for sequencing was PBMCs or a T cell subset sorted from them (not recorded which). The receptors were sampled from a man between 18 and 35 years old who had mild COVID-19 (a few samples of this study predate the infection). Cell type and time point are not known.

V and J are TRBV5-1 and TRBJ1-6; 7 nucleotides line up with TRBD1. In germline, CDR1 is SGHRS, CDR2 YFSETQ. V was clipped by 0 bases and J by 5 bases; unmatched bases: 2. CDR3 size: 15 residues. The CDR3 nucleotides are TGCGCCAGCAGCTTGGACAGGGGCGATAATTCACCCCTCCACTTT. Translation gives CASSLDRGDNSPLHF.

The CDR3 is CASSLVTWANTDTQYF. The CDR3, as DNA: TGCGCCAGCAGCTTGGTGACGTGGGCAAACACAGATACGCAGTATTTT. The chain carries TRBV5-1 and TRBJ2-3; D remains ambiguous. CDR3 length: 16 amino acids. CDR1 is SGHRS and CDR2 is YFSETQ in the germline V gene. Between the trimmed V and J ends, which lost 0 bases and 2 bases, there was a span of 13 bases.

This chain connects TRBV29-1 to TRBJ2-3, with D unresolved. Germline assignment: CDR1 SQVTM and CDR2 ANQGSEA. The V end was cut by 7 bases, the J end by 1 base, with 12 bases between. The CDR3 is 13 residues long. The CDR3 DNA follows: TGCAGCGCCTCCGGCCGACGCACAGATACGCAGTATTTT. It translates to CSASGRRTDTQYF.

The genes are TRBV12-3 or TRBV12-4 and TRBJ1-1; D perhaps matches TRBD1 (6 bases). The CDR3 length is 14 residues. Trimming removed 7 bases at V and 4 bases at J, with 16 bases between. The CDR3 bases are TGTGCCAGCATCCCCGGGGGCGAGGGCACTGAAGCTTTCTTT. Its translation is CASIPGGEGTEAFF.

The J gene is TRBJ2-3, the V gene TRBV12-3 or TRBV12-4; D not resolved. This CDR3 contains 14 residues. The V gene lost 5 bases and the J gene lost 6 bases, with 15 bases spanning the gap. The CDR3: CASSIGPDPDTQYF. CDR3 DNA sequence: TGTGCCAGCAGTATAGGACCCGATCCCGATACGCAGTATTTT.

The chain's CDR3 is CASSLGTANNEKLFF. For the CDR3, the DNA is TGCGCCAGCAGCTTGGGCACAGCGAACAATGAAAAACTGTTTTTT. This chain joins TRBV5-1 and TRBJ1-4, with unresolved D. Between the trimmed V and J ends, which lost 0 bases and 5 bases, there was a span of 11 bases. The CDR3 extends over 15 amino acids. Looked up from germline, CDR1 is SGHRS and CDR2 is YFSETQ. Complete variable domain (other parts from reference TRBV5-1 and TRBJ1-4): KAGVTQTPRYLIKTRGQQVTLSCSPISGHRSVSWYQQTPGQGLQFLFEYFSETQRNKGNFPGRFSGRQFSNSRSEMNVSTLELGDSALYLCASSLGTANNEKLFFGSGTQLSVL.

This clonotype was detected only a few times. The gene calls are TRBV7-9 and TRBJ2-7; D is uncertain. Between the trimmed V and J ends, which lost 1 base and 6 bases, there was a span of 7 bases. Per the germline V gene, CDR1 is SEHNR and CDR2 is FQNEAQ (reference sequence). This CDR3 is 12 amino acids long. Written as DNA, the CDR3 is TGTGCCAGCAGCTTAGGTAACGGCGAGCAGTACGTC. Its translation: CASSLGNGEQYV.

In its sample, this clonotype was seen a few times. This chain connects TRBV3-1 to TRBJ1-2; D is unresolved. The CDR3 extends over 12 amino acids. V lost 5 bases and J 9 bases, leaving 13 bases between the germline ends. CDR1 is LGHDT, CDR2 YNNKEL, per germline (reference sequence). CDR3 in amino acids: CASSAAQLSYTF. CDR3 coding DNA: TGTGCCAGCAGCGCGGCCCAACTTAGCTACACCTTC.

The chain carries TRBV5-1 and TRBJ2-2; TRBD1 aligns across 8 bases. This CDR3 region has 15 residues. The germline V gene encodes CDR1 SGHRS and CDR2 YFSETQ. Trimming removed 4 bases from V and 3 bases from J; junction bases left unmatched: 5. The CDR3 loop is CASSPGGWDTGELFF. DNA of the CDR3: TGCGCCAGCAGCCCAGGGGGCTGGGACACCGGGGAGCTGTTTTTT.

This clonotype came up a few times. The chain employs TRBV5-1 and TRBJ1-2; D possibly corresponds to TRBD1 (5 bases). Germline V gene sequence: CDR1 SGHRS, CDR2 YFSETQ. V was trimmed by 4 bases and J by 3 bases, leaving 10 bases between them. CDR3 length: 13 amino acids. CDR3 nucleotide sequence: TGCGCCAGCAGCCCGACAGACGACTATGGCTACACCTTC. The encoded protein is CASSPTDDYGYTF.

The chain recombines TRBV11-3 with TRBJ2-2; D gene unclear. The ends were cut back, 4 bases at V and 4 bases at J, with 19 bases in the middle. The CDR3 is made up of 17 amino acids. Germline V lookup: CDR1 SGHNT, CDR2 YENEEA. CDR3 bases: TGTGCCAGCAGCTCCTTCGCTGGAAGTAAGGGCACCGGGGAGCTGTTTTTT. It specifies CASSSFAGSKGTGELFF.

This clonotype has just a few counts. This chain connects TRBV20-1 to TRBJ2-2; D gene ambiguous. Germline CDR1 is DFQATT and CDR2 is SNEGSKA (reference sequence). The V end was cut by 0 bases, the J end by 4 bases, with 12 bases between. This CDR3 has 15 residues. This chain's CDR3 is CSARDPRHLTGELFF. DNA for the CDR3: TGCAGTGCTAGAGATCCCAGACATCTCACCGGGGAGCTGTTTTTT.

The V gene is TRBV20-1, the J gene TRBJ1-2; 7 bases line up with TRBD1. The CDR3 is 14 residues long. After removal of 1 base from V and 4 bases from J, the junction contained 6 bases not matched to a gene. CDR1 and CDR2 (germline): DFQATT, SNEGSKA (reference sequence). Written as DNA, the CDR3 is TGCAGTGCTAGAGGTCCCGGGACAGCCTATGGCTACACCTTC. Its protein is CSARGPGTAYGYTF.

The sample holds many counts of this clonotype. The rearrangement uses TRBV12-5 and TRBJ1-2; D call uncertain. CDR1 is LGHNT and CDR2 is FRNRAP in the germline V gene. V lost 7 bases, J lost 4 bases, and 7 bases lay in between. This CDR3 spans 11 amino acids. The CDR3 nucleotides are TGTGCTAGTGCCCGGGGCTATGGCTACACCTTC. It is translated as CASARGYGYTF.

In its sample, this clonotype was seen many times. The chain employs TRBV3-1 and TRBJ1-2; D gene unclear. Germline V CDR1 and CDR2: LGHDT, YNNKEL (reference sequence). The CDR3 has 12 amino acids. Trimming cost V 2 bases and J 3 bases, with 4 bases left between them. This chain's CDR3 is CASSQLDYGYTF. The DNA of the CDR3 is TGTGCCAGCAGCCAATTGGACTATGGCTACACCTTC.